Listed here are 30 T cell receptor beta chains from one sample, sequenced in a study of T cells after yellow fever vaccination. TCRdb passed the 5' RACE reads through MiXCR, listing each CDR3 protein once. The sample has about 63,000 distinct CDR3 sequences, 7.4% seen once; the top ten hold about 38%. The input for sequencing was CD8+ T cells sorted from PBMCs, taken 15 days after the yellow fever booster vaccination. These TCRs come from a man younger than 40 who received the YFV17D yellow fever vaccine.

The chain carries TRBV5-1 and TRBJ1-1; the match to TRBD1 covers 9 bases. The ends lost 4 bases at V and 5 bases at J; junction bases unmatched: 12. This CDR3 region has 16 residues. CDR1 is SGHRS and CDR2 is YFSETQ in the germline V gene. CDR3 amino acids: CASSPKGTGSTTEAFF. In DNA form, the CDR3 reads TGCGCCAGCAGCCCTAAGGGGACAGGGAGTACAACTGAAGCTTTCTTT.

This clonotype occurred many times. The V and J genes are TRBV7-9 and TRBJ2-7; weak D call: TRBD1 (9 bases). Germline V CDR1 and CDR2: SEHNR, FQNEAQ (reference sequence). The V gene lost 5 bases and the J gene lost 0 bases, with 35 bases spanning the gap. The length of the CDR3 is 22 residues. CDR3 in DNA: TGTGCCAGCAGCAGTATCGGGGGACAGGGTTCGGATGGTAGCGGGGTCTCCTACGAGCAGTACTTC. Its translation: CASSSIGGQGSDGSGVSYEQYF.

This clonotype was recorded many times. V usage is TRBV12-3 or TRBV12-4 and J usage is TRBJ2-1; 10 bases are shared with TRBD2. This CDR3 spans 16 amino acids. V trimming: 4 bases; J trimming: 8 bases; junction bases outside the gene matches: 11. In nucleotides, the CDR3 is TGTGCCAGCAGTTGGCCCTCTCTAGCGGGAGACTATGAGCAGTTCTTC. Translated: CASSWPSLAGDYEQFF.

This clonotype was counted at least ten times. This chain connects TRBV12-3 or TRBV12-4 to TRBJ1-2, with D possibly TRBD1 on 5 matching bases. V gave up 10 bases and J gave up 4 bases, with 13 bases separating them. CDR3 length equals 12 residues. The CDR3 nucleotides read TGTGCCACCGTTGAGGGGCCCTATGGCTACACCTTC. The encoded protein is CATVEGPYGYTF.

This clonotype was counted many times. The CDR3 nucleotides read TGTGCCAGCAGTCCCATCCCGGGAGGCAACTACGAGCAGTACTTC. Its protein product is CASSPIPGGNYEQYF. The chain carries TRBV12-3 or TRBV12-4 and TRBJ2-7, with 7 bases that match TRBD2. This CDR3 has 15 amino acids. The V segment lost 5 bases and the J segment 3 bases; nucleotides outside the gene matches: 10.

This clonotype has at least ten counts. The chain joins TRBV30 to TRBJ2-7; 9 bases fit TRBD1. Germline V gene data show CDR1 as GTSNPN and CDR2 as SVGIG (reference sequence). The CDR3 is 13 amino acids. V lost 2 bases to trimming and J lost 6 bases; unmatched junction nucleotides: 5. CDR3 in amino acids: CAWSSGTGLEQYF. The CDR3 DNA follows: TGTGCCTGGAGTAGCGGGACAGGGCTCGAGCAGTACTTC.

This clonotype was seen many times. The V gene is TRBV7-9, the J gene TRBJ1-1, with D hard to call. Germline V lookup: CDR1 SEHNR, CDR2 FQNEAQ (reference sequence). The length of the CDR3 is 13 residues. The V gene lost 1 base and the J gene lost 6 bases, with 9 bases spanning the gap. CDR3 bases: TGTGCCAGCAGCTTAGTAGTAGGACCTGAAGCTTTCTTT. This codes for CASSLVVGPEAFF.

This clonotype came up many times. This chain links TRBV29-1 with TRBJ2-7; no clear D. Looked up from germline, CDR1 is SQVTM and CDR2 is ANQGSEA. With 4 bases removed from V and 5 bases from J, the gap between germline ends came to 6 bases. This CDR3 region has 10 residues. The CDR3 sequence: CSVVWDEQYF. The CDR3 region has the DNA TGCAGCGTTGTATGGGACGAGCAGTACTTC.

In its sample, this clonotype was seen many times. The chain is built from TRBV20-1 and TRBJ2-5; 10 nucleotides match TRBD2. Per the germline V gene, CDR1 is DFQATT and CDR2 is SNEGSKA (reference sequence). This CDR3 contains 14 residues. The CDR3 spells CSTREGLAKETQYF. CDR3 coding DNA: TGCAGCACCCGGGAGGGACTAGCGAAAGAGACCCAGTACTTC.

This clonotype was detected ten times or more. This chain connects TRBV9 to TRBJ2-5, with 10 bases identical to TRBD2. From germline, CDR1 is SGDLS and CDR2 YYNGEE. This CDR3 is built from 15 residues. Trimming at V came to 3 bases and at J to 5 bases, leaving 7 bases not matched to a gene. The CDR3 protein is CASSASGSFLETQYF. The DNA for the CDR3 is TGTGCCAGCAGCGCTAGCGGGAGTTTTCTGGAGACCCAGTACTTC.

This clonotype has at least ten counts. The rearrangement uses TRBV10-3 and TRBJ2-5, with a possible D match to TRBD2 (6 bases). V was shortened by 3 bases and J by 3 bases, with 8 bases between the two germline ends. The CDR3 is 13 amino acids. Per germline, CDR1 ENHRY and CDR2 SYGVKD. Written as DNA, the CDR3 is TGTGCCATCAGTGATGGGGAGGAAGAGACCCAGTACTTC. As protein: CAISDGEEETQYF.

This clonotype has ten or more counts. The J gene is TRBJ2-3, the V gene TRBV6-1; D ambiguous. Looked up from germline, CDR1 is MNHNS and CDR2 is SASEGT. V was pared by 5 bases and J by 5 bases, with 14 bases between. This CDR3 is built from 14 residues. CDR3 region: CASSPTADQDTQYF. The CDR3 DNA reads as TGTGCCAGCAGTCCGACTGCGGACCAAGATACGCAGTATTTT.

This chain's CDR3 is CASSPGGGVGYTF. DNA of the CDR3: TGTGCCAGCAGCCCGGGAGGGGGAGTCGGCTACACCTTC. V gene TRBV5-4 combines with J gene TRBJ1-2; a possible D gene is TRBD1 (6 bases). Germline CDR1 and CDR2: SGHNT and YYREEE (reference sequence). This CDR3 spans 13 amino acids. V was clipped by 4 bases and J by 8 bases, with 15 bases between them.

This clonotype was counted at least ten times. V is TRBV28 and J is TRBJ2-1; D might be TRBD2 (6 bases). Deletions cut 7 bases from V and 7 bases from J, with 14 bases between. Looked up from germline, CDR1 is MDHEN and CDR2 is SYDVKM. There are 13 residues in the CDR3. CDR3 DNA: TGTGCCAGCATGAACGGAGGGCCGAATGAGCAGTTCTTC. This encodes CASMNGGPNEQFF.

The table lists this clonotype with many counts. The chain carries TRBV4-2 and TRBJ2-7; 8 positions match TRBD1. This CDR3 contains 14 residues. Germline assignment: CDR1 LGHNA and CDR2 YNFKEQ. V lost 1 base, J lost 6 bases, and 5 bases stayed unmatched. The CDR3: CASSQAQGAVEQYF. The CDR3, as DNA: TGTGCCAGCAGCCAAGCCCAGGGGGCGGTCGAGCAGTACTTC.

This clonotype has only a few counts. The V gene is TRBV5-1, the J gene TRBJ2-3, with D perhaps matching TRBD2 (6 bases). The germline V gene has CDR1 SGHRS and CDR2 YFSETQ. Trimming left V 1 base short and J 6 bases short, with 15 bases between. The CDR3 spans 15 residues. The CDR3 nucleotides are TGCGCCAGCAGCTTGAGGACGGGAGATGCGGATACGCAGTATTTT. Its protein product is CASSLRTGDADTQYF.

This clonotype is termed medium-sized. The rearrangement uses TRBV28 and TRBJ2-3; TRBD2 agrees at 8 bases. The CDR3 has 21 residues. Germline trimming cut 3 bases from V and 0 bases from J; bases unmatched to any gene: 20. Germline-derived CDR1 and CDR2 are MDHEN and SYDVKM. The CDR3 is CASSFPLHNPVSGASTDTQYF. In nucleotides, the CDR3 is TGTGCCAGCAGTTTCCCACTACACAATCCCGTTAGCGGGGCTAGCACAGATACGCAGTATTTT.

This clonotype came up many times. This sequence joins TRBV7-9 and TRBJ1-5, with D uncertain. In germline, CDR1 is SEHNR, CDR2 FQNEAQ (reference sequence). The CDR3 runs to 13 residues. V was shortened by 1 base and J by 6 bases, with 7 bases between the two germline ends. For the CDR3, the DNA is TGTGCCAGCAGCTTAGGGGTCGGTCAGCCCCAGCATTTT. It encodes CASSLGVGQPQHF.

The sample holds many counts of this clonotype. The chain uses TRBV15 and TRBJ2-3; D ambiguous. Trimming left V 0 bases short and J 3 bases short, with 10 bases between. Germline CDR1 and CDR2: LNHNV and YYDKDF (reference sequence). The CDR3 extends over 15 amino acids. The CDR3 DNA reads as TGTGCCACCAGCAGAGATCGAGAGGAGACAGATACGCAGTATTTT. Its protein product is CATSRDREETDTQYF.

The V call is TRBV19, the J call TRBJ1-5; D is perhaps TRBD1 (6 bases). Trimming cost V 6 bases and J 6 bases, with 15 bases left between them. Germline assignment: CDR1 LNHDA and CDR2 SQIVND (reference sequence). There are 14 residues in the CDR3. CDR3 sequence (DNA): TGTGCCAGTAGATATGGGGGCCGCACTCAGCCCCAGCATTTT. This gives the protein CASRYGGRTQPQHF.

This clonotype was recorded many times. This chain joins TRBV9 and TRBJ2-1; no reliable D call. Trimming pared 2 bases from V and 7 bases from J, leaving 7 bases between. The CDR3 loop spans 12 amino acids. CDR1 is SGDLS and CDR2 is YYNGEE in the germline V gene. CDR3 loop: CASSVFGNEQFF. The CDR3 coding sequence is TGTGCCAGCAGCGTTTTCGGGAATGAGCAGTTCTTC.

This clonotype has ten or more counts. The chain joins TRBV6-5 to TRBJ1-6; D is ambiguous. The germline V and J ends were trimmed by 2 bases and 1 base, with 9 bases remaining between them. The CDR3 is 16 residues long. The germline V gene encodes CDR1 MNHEY and CDR2 SVGAGI. CDR3 protein: CASSYPRRSYNSPLHF. The DNA for the CDR3 is TGTGCCAGCAGTTACCCAAGGAGGTCCTATAATTCACCCCTCCACTTT.

Remarks on this clonotype: A read error may explain this, as a much larger clone is one base away. V usage is TRBV29-1 and J usage is TRBJ2-1, with TRBD2 matching 15 bases. This CDR3 is 17 amino acids long. The germline V gene has CDR1 SQVTM and CDR2 ANQGSEA. The CDR3 DNA reads as TGCAGCGCGCTACGGACTAGCGGGAGGGTACCGGGGAATGAGCAGATCTTC. It is translated as CSALRTSGRVPGNEQIF.

Ten or more counts support this clonotype. One junction end disagrees with the germline gene, perhaps due to a read error. This chain uses TRBV28 with TRBJ2-5, with 8 bases matching TRBD2. Germline loops: CDR1 MDHEN, CDR2 SYDVKM. This CDR3 comprises 12 residues. The CDR3 bases are TGTGCCAGCAGCCGGGGACTAGAGTCCCAGTACTTC. Its protein is CASSRGLESQYF.

This clonotype was counted many times. The rearrangement links TRBV4-2 to TRBJ2-4, with D possibly called TRBD1 or TRBD2 (5 bases each). This CDR3 contains 15 residues. The germline CDR1 and CDR2 sequences are LGHNA and YNFKEQ. Between the trimmed V and J ends, which lost 1 base and 3 bases, there was a span of 10 bases. The CDR3 DNA is TGTGCCAGCAGCCAAGGTCGGGACGGCAAAAACATTCAGTACTTC. It yields the protein CASSQGRDGKNIQYF.

This clonotype has ten or more counts. V and J are TRBV7-2 and TRBJ2-7; TRBD2 matches at 7 bases. The V gene's germline CDR1 is SGHTA and CDR2 FQGNSA. J gave up 4 bases and V 5 bases, and 5 bases lay outside the gene matches. The CDR3 length is 13 residues. CDR3 loop: CASSLREIYEQYF. The CDR3 DNA reads as TGTGCCAGCAGCCTGCGGGAGATATACGAGCAGTACTTC.

The table lists this clonotype with a few counts. The chain joins TRBV5-4 to TRBJ2-1; 9 bases line up with TRBD1. From germline, CDR1 is SGHNT and CDR2 YYREEE (reference sequence). Unmatched junction bases numbered 3, after V lost 3 bases and J lost 5 bases. The CDR3 is 14 residues long. The CDR3, as DNA: TGTGCCAGCAGCTGGGGGACAGGGAACAATGAGCAGTTCTTC. It codes for CASSWGTGNNEQFF.

This clonotype was seen ten or more times. The gene calls are TRBV6-1 and TRBJ2-7; 12 nucleotides line up with TRBD2. This CDR3 contains 14 residues. The V gene end was trimmed by 3 bases and the J gene end by 6 bases; junction bases not matched to a gene: 3. CDR1 and CDR2 from the germline V gene are MNHNS and SASEGT. The CDR3 sequence is CASSDLAGGIEQYF. The CDR3 bases are TGTGCCAGCAGTGACCTAGCGGGAGGGATCGAGCAGTACTTC.

There are many counts of this clonotype. The rearrangement links TRBV4-2 to TRBJ2-1; 8 nucleotides align to TRBD2. The CDR3 sequence is 16 residues long. Germline V gene data show CDR1 as LGHNA and CDR2 as YNFKEQ. Losses at the gene ends were 0 bases for V and 10 bases for J; bases not matched to a gene: 11. This CDR3 is CASSQDTASGYGEQFF. The CDR3 nucleotides are TGTGCCAGCAGCCAAGATACGGCTAGCGGGTACGGCGAGCAGTTCTTC.

This clonotype showed up many times. This chain uses TRBV12-3 or TRBV12-4 with TRBJ2-7, with 9 bases fitting TRBD1. The CDR3 is made up of 14 amino acids. The trim removed 4 bases at V and 6 bases at J, leaving 7 bases unmatched. CDR3 sequence (DNA): TGTGCCAGCAGTTCCGGGACAGGGCTTGTCGAGCAGTACTTC. It is translated as CASSSGTGLVEQYF.